This section outlines one T cell receptor (beta chain) sequence together with its context. These data come from a study of blood T cell repertoires in COVID-19. Study context: COVID-19 samples, acute and convalescent, were from the United States, Italy and Spain. The analysed material was cDNA or gDNA that came from T cells, B-cell-depleted T cells, or PBMCs.

Assay used: immunoSEQ multiplex PCR; TCRdb lists only in-frame clones, some missing. The table has 160,000 or so clones, around 87% seen once. The ends lost 8 bases at V and 2 bases at J; junction bases unmatched: 7. CDR1 is SEHNR and CDR2 is FQNEAQ in the germline V gene (reference sequence). The CDR3 has 15 amino acids. Before being deemed recovered, Cohort 3 donors had two negative PCRs, clearance, or symptom resolution. The origin of this receptor is a woman aged 45-60 years who had recovered from COVID-19. Sequencing was done on a sample of PBMCs or T cells enriched from blood (not recorded which). The J gene is TRBJ1-4, the V gene TRBV7-9; 8 nucleotides agree with TRBD1. CDR3 in amino acids: CASGAGGVTNEKLFF. The CDR3 DNA is TGTGCCAGCGGGGCAGGGGGCGTCACTAATGAAAAACTGTTTTTT.